The rows below give T cell receptor beta chains drawn from one sample of a study of Ad26.COV2.S vaccination and SARS-CoV-2 variants. Profiled with immunoSEQ multiplex PCR; TCRdb holds only in-frame clones, not every one. The sample lists about 330,000 clones, roughly nine tenths seen once, with around 5.5% in the top ten. The sequencing here drew on peripheral blood, taken in a trial of Ad26.COV2.S vaccine versus placebo. The receptors originated from a person between 18 and 65 years old who received the Ad26.COV2.S COVID-19 vaccine or a placebo. Both conserved end residues are part of each CDR3. A D gene is named only where the DNA matches it firmly. Size values are once, few and many counts, or a class for expanded clones, and some rows have none.

j_gene: TRBJ2-5; v_gene: TRBV7-9; d_gene: -; abundance: -; CDR3nt: TGTGCCAGCAGCTTAGGTAGCGAAGAGACCCAGTACTTC; CDR3aa: CASSLGSEETQYF
j_gene: TRBJ1-4; v_gene: TRBV12-3/TRBV12-4; d_gene: -; abundance: -; CDR3nt: TGTGCCAGCAGTTGGGACCGATCAGAAAAACTGTTTTTT; CDR3aa: CASSWDRSEKLFF
j_gene: TRBJ1-5; v_gene: TRBV18; d_gene: -; abundance: once; CDR3nt: TGTGCCAGCTCACCGGGAAACAGTATGGGTCATCAGCCCCAGCATTTT; CDR3aa: CASSPGNSMGHQPQHF
j_gene: TRBJ1-1; v_gene: TRBV19; d_gene: TRBD1; abundance: -; CDR3nt: TGTGCCAGTACCGGACTAACAGGGGGCTGGACTGAAGCTTTCTTT; CDR3aa: CASTGLTGGWTEAFF
j_gene: TRBJ1-6; v_gene: TRBV7-6; d_gene: TRBD1; abundance: -; CDR3nt: TGTGCCAGCAGCTCCGTCCCGGGACAGGGTTCACCCCTCCACTTT; CDR3aa: CASSSVPGQGSPLHF
j_gene: TRBJ1-2; v_gene: TRBV6-1; d_gene: TRBD1; abundance: -; CDR3nt: TGTGCCAGCAGTGAAGACAGGGGCAGACTCTATGGCTACACCTTC; CDR3aa: CASSEDRGRLYGYTF
j_gene: TRBJ2-3; v_gene: TRBV7-2; d_gene: TRBD2; abundance: -; CDR3nt: TGTGCCAGCAGCTTACGAGGGACTAGCGGGGGGGCCGTGGCAGATACGCAGTATTTT; CDR3aa: CASSLRGTSGGAVADTQYF
j_gene: TRBJ1-1; v_gene: TRBV7-6; d_gene: -; abundance: few; CDR3nt: TGTGCCAGCAGCTTACAGGGGAGGAACACTGAAGCTTTCTTT; CDR3aa: CASSLQGRNTEAFF
j_gene: TRBJ1-5; v_gene: TRBV13; d_gene: -; abundance: once; CDR3nt: TGTGCCAGCAGCTTAGAAAATCAGCCCCAGCATTTT; CDR3aa: CASSLENQPQHF
j_gene: TRBJ2-3; v_gene: TRBV6-5; d_gene: TRBD1; abundance: -; CDR3nt: TGTGCCAGCAGTTACGGGACAGGGGCAGATACGCAGTATTTT; CDR3aa: CASSYGTGADTQYF